This T cell receptor (beta chain) derives from a study of T cell changes during pregnancy in multiple sclerosis. The protocol was immunoSEQ multiplex PCR, while the TCRdb copy is restricted to in-frame clones and leaves out a portion. The data show roughly 56,000 clones, approximately 86% seen once. CDR3 length equals 14 residues. Germline V gene data show CDR1 as SNHLY and CDR2 as FYNNEI. J gave up 7 bases and V 4 bases, and 6 bases lay outside the gene matches. J is TRBJ2-1 and V is TRBV2; TRBD1 aligns across 8 bases. This receptor was obtained from a female donor with multiple sclerosis, enrolled in a pregnancy study. The sequences come from peripheral blood, collected in the first trimester of pregnancy. In DNA, the CDR3 is TGTGCCAGCAGTGCAGACAGGGGATGGAATGAGCAGTTCTTC. Its protein is CASSADRGWNEQFF.